What follows is one T cell receptor (beta chain) and its context. The study based diagnoses on clinical symptoms, serum thyroxine and TRAb, thyroid ultrasound and orbital computed tomography. This entry comes from a study of T cells in Graves' hyperthyroidism and ophthalmopathy. Using RNA transcripts as the source, TCR beta CDR3 regions were amplified. In the first-round RT-PCR of the TCR CDR3, the HTBI primer set was used. TCRdb re-called the multiplex PCR reads with MiXCR, one entry per CDR3 protein. This sample has about 510,000 distinct CDR3 sequences; around 43% occur once, and the top ten carry around 44%. CDR3 length: 18 amino acids. Germline V gene sequence: CDR1 SGHTA, CDR2 FQGNSA. J was trimmed by 3 bases and V by 3 bases; bases with no gene match: 10.

V is TRBV7-2 and J is TRBJ2-5, with 13 bases aligning to TRBD2. The clonotype originates from an adult woman with Graves' disease, either hyperthyroidism or ophthalmopathy (not recorded which). The specimen sequenced was peripheral blood or thyroid tissue (not recorded which). CDR3 loop: CASSLETSGRMGEETQYF. For the CDR3, the DNA is TGTGCCAGCAGCTTGGAGACTAGCGGGAGGATGGGCGAAGAGACCCAGTACTTC.